These 21 T cell receptor beta chains originate from one sample sequenced in a study of human CD8 memory T cell subsets. The TCR beta sequencing libraries came from UMI-labeled 5' RACE. TCRdb reprocessed the 5' RACE reads and reports one entry per CDR3 protein, with no DNA. The table lists about 10,000 distinct CDR3 sequences. Source material: CD8+ stem-like memory T cells (TSCM and TCM) sorted from PBMCs. The sample's subset: stem-like memory CD8 T cells (TSTEM), CCR7+ PD-1- TIGIT-. These receptors originate from a human donor in good health.

The V gene is TRBV28, the J gene TRBJ1-1; there is no DNA to check the TCRdb D call of TRBD1. CDR1 and CDR2 (germline): MDHEN, SYDVKM. This CDR3 contains 17 residues. The CDR3 sequence: CASSFGLGGTGNTEAFF.

This clonotype shows up as medium-sized (0.01 to 0.1%) by frequency. The chain employs TRBV29-1 and TRBJ1-2. Per the germline V gene, CDR1 is SQVTM and CDR2 is ANQGSEA. The CDR3 runs to 11 residues. This CDR3 is CSVRALAGYTF.

By frequency, this clonotype registers medium-sized. The gene calls are TRBV6-2 or TRBV6-3 and TRBJ2-7. CDR3 length: 13 residues. Germline V gene lookup returns CDR1 MNHEY and CDR2 SVGEGT. The CDR3 sequence is CASSADGTYEQYF.

The CDR3 spells CASSPLARTSGNEQFF. This chain uses TRBV13 with TRBJ2-1; lacking DNA, the TRBD2 call made by TCRdb goes unchecked. The germline gives CDR1 PRHDT, CDR2 FYEKMQ (reference sequence). The CDR3 length is 16 residues.

J is TRBJ2-3 and V is TRBV20-1; the TCRdb call, TRBD1, lacks DNA for checking. Looked up from germline, CDR1 is DFQATT and CDR2 is SNEGSKA (reference sequence). The CDR3 runs 16 residues. CDR3: CSARSTGGGFLDTQYF.

This sequence joins TRBV6-2 or TRBV6-3 and TRBJ2-7; TCRdb's D gene call, TRBD2, goes unchecked for lack of DNA. CDR1 and CDR2 (germline): MNHEY, SVGEGT. The CDR3 length is 14 residues. The CDR3 sequence: CATAVLAGVYEQYF.

This clonotype counts as medium-sized by frequency. V gene TRBV7-9 combines with J gene TRBJ1-1. The CDR3 loop spans 13 amino acids. The germline CDR1 and CDR2 sequences are SEHNR and FQNEAQ (reference sequence). The CDR3 is CASSSPGNPWAFF.

Its frequency marks this clonotype as medium-sized (0.01 to 0.1%). The chain couples TRBV29-1 to TRBJ2-1; lacking DNA, the TRBD2 call made by TCRdb goes unchecked. Germline CDR1 is SQVTM and CDR2 is ANQGSEA. This CDR3 is 13 amino acids long. CDR3 sequence reads: CSVYSGLYNEQFF.

By frequency, this clonotype is medium-sized (0.01 to 0.1%). V and J are TRBV29-1 and TRBJ2-1; the D gene TCRdb calls, TRBD1, cannot be checked with no DNA. Germline V gene data show CDR1 as SQVTM and CDR2 as ANQGSEA. The CDR3 loop spans 14 amino acids. The CDR3 loop reads CSVEDGQGYNEQFF.

The chain recombines TRBV6-1 with TRBJ1-6. The CDR3 sequence is 16 residues long. Germline CDR1 reads MNHNS; CDR2 reads SASEGT. CDR3 protein: CASSESPTELYSPLHF.

V is TRBV7-9 and J is TRBJ2-5. CDR3 length equals 16 residues. CDR1 is SEHNR and CDR2 is FQNEAQ in the germline V gene (reference sequence). The CDR3 region is CASSLDALEYQETQYF.

The gene calls are TRBV7-9 and TRBJ1-4; the D call from TCRdb, TRBD1, cannot be confirmed without DNA. CDR3 size: 12 residues. CDR1 is SEHNR and CDR2 is FQNEAQ in the germline V gene (reference sequence). The chain's CDR3 is CATNRGGEKLFF.

The V gene is TRBV10-3, the J gene TRBJ2-7; no DNA is available, so the TRBD1 call from TCRdb remains unchecked. Germline V lookup: CDR1 ENHRY, CDR2 SYGVKD. The CDR3 has 15 amino acids. The CDR3: CAISETGQGTYEQYF.

V gene TRBV12-3 or TRBV12-4 combines with J gene TRBJ2-4; the D gene TCRdb calls, TRBD1, cannot be checked with no DNA. The CDR3 sequence is 15 residues long. The CDR3 sequence is CASSYRGLAKNIQYF.

The chain uses TRBV6-5 and TRBJ2-1; TCRdb lists TRBD1, though no DNA is available to test this call. From germline, CDR1 is MNHEY and CDR2 SVGAGI. This CDR3 has 13 residues. This CDR3 reads CASSPGWYNEQFF.

The rearrangement links TRBV19 to TRBJ2-7; there is no DNA to check the TCRdb D call of TRBD2. In germline, CDR1 is LNHDA, CDR2 SQIVND (reference sequence). The CDR3 sequence is 17 residues long. This CDR3 reads CASSILPPGGGSYEQYF.

Considering frequency, this clonotype is medium-sized (0.01 to 0.1%). This chain's CDR3 is CASSLYAYSVDTQYF. The V and J genes are TRBV28 and TRBJ2-3. The CDR3 runs to 15 residues. Germline V lookup: CDR1 MDHEN, CDR2 SYDVKM.

This clonotype is classed as medium-sized (0.01 to 0.1%) by frequency. The rearrangement links TRBV28 to TRBJ2-7; TCRdb's D call of TRBD1 is untestable without DNA. The CDR3 is 14 amino acids. From germline, CDR1 is MDHEN and CDR2 SYDVKM. The CDR3 sequence: CASSWTANTYEQYF.

Judged by frequency, this clonotype is medium-sized. This chain uses TRBV9 with TRBJ2-2. CDR3 length: 13 amino acids. Germline values: CDR1 SGDLS, CDR2 YYNGEE. The CDR3 is CASSVVPDGELFF.

The chain combines TRBV7-9 with TRBJ2-7; there is no DNA to check the TCRdb D call of TRBD1. The CDR3 runs 14 residues. Germline CDR1 reads SEHNR; CDR2 reads FQNEAQ (reference sequence). The CDR3 reads CASSFGGQLYEQYF.

The chain has TRBV7-9 and TRBJ2-5; TCRdb calls TRBD1, which cannot be checked without DNA. CDR1 and CDR2 (germline): SEHNR, FQNEAQ (reference sequence). This CDR3 spans 17 amino acids. CDR3: CASSSPFQAGTEETQYF. Together with reference TRBV7-9 and TRBJ2-5, the CDR3 gives the full variable domain: DTGVSQNPRHKITKRGQNVTFRCDPISEHNRLYWYRQTLGQGPEFLTYFQNEAQLEKSRLLSDRFSAERPKGSFSTLEIQRTEQGDSAMYLCASSSPFQAGTEETQYFGPGTRLLVL.